What follows is one T cell receptor (beta chain) and its context. The specificity of this receptor is unknown. Base qualities were left out, and no much larger clone turns up one base away. TCRbeta CDR3 regions were amplified from genomic DNA using the immunoSEQ Assay, a bias-controlled multiplex PCR. As for how the authors treated the data: Within the assay, amplification of reference gene primers was used to estimate how many nucleated cells each sample contained. Sequence reads were collapsed and filtered to measure the absolute abundance of every unique TCRbeta CDR3 rearrangement. For each sample, productive Simpson clonality was calculated as the square root of Simpson's diversity index over productive rearrangements. Drawn from immuneACCESS, this table holds only the in-frame rearrangements with V and J called that TCRdb kept. Clones are partly lost; checked studies trace under half to an unresolved V gene and leave the rest unexplained. The D gene and trimming were derived from the DNA, and the V and J assignments and clone size from that table. Recorded for this sample are 300,000 to 400,000 clones; over 75% of them occurred a single time. The ten largest clones capture 1% of the sample.

These data belong to a study of blood T cell repertoires in COVID-19 (dated by TCRdb to 2020 to 2021). Concerning the study at large: Samples covering the acute and convalescent phases of COVID-19 were provided by collaborators in the United States, Italy and Spain. Sample metadata almost always included a de-identified subject ID, COVID-19 status, age in years and sex. The dataset comprised deeply sampled blood TCRbeta repertoires from subjects exposed to, actively infected with, or recovered from COVID-19. The material from the prospective study consisted of cDNA or gDNA derived from T cells, B-cell-depleted T cells, or PBMCs. A freely available public database, intended as a resource for researchers studying the immune response to SARS-CoV-2, is where the repertoires were released. Samples came from the ongoing ImmuneRACE study (first 160 participants) plus 1,254 subjects from 6 global collaborators. HLA class I and class II types, where available, came from metadata supplied by the sample provider rather than from assay-based typing. Overall study results and their limits: The quantity of clinical and demographic metadata differed by source and by participant and was supplied without curation.

Collaborating institutions collected whole blood in K2EDTA tubes following their own protocols. For TCRbeta analysis, collaborator samples were shipped as frozen whole blood, as isolated PBMCs, or as DNA extracted from either sample type. Counted from cysteine to phenylalanine, this CDR3 has 16 amino acids. The only DNA kept is the CDR3, 48 bases in frame from the first base. V trim: 3 bases; J trim: 0 bases; unmatched bases: 5. CDR1 SNHLY and CDR2 FYNNEI were looked up in the germline V gene. This receptor chain uses TRBV2 and TRBJ2-1, with 7 middle bases fitting TRBD2. Sequenced material: peripheral blood. The clonotype comes from a man in his fifties or sixties with active or convalescent COVID-19. The nucleotide sequence is given as TGTGCCAGCAGTGACCCTAGCGGAAGCTCCTACAATGAGCAGTTCTTC. This translates into CASSDPSGSSYNEQFF.